This record concerns one T cell receptor (beta chain) sequence. Its antigen has not been determined. Per-nucleotide qualities are absent, and no much larger clonotype sits a single base away. Library preparation used the immunoSEQ multiplex PCR assay. Concerning the study's data processing: To diagnose cytomegalovirus status from the catalog of TCR beta chain sequences, a statistical classification framework was built. Held by TCRdb, this immuneACCESS table contains in-frame sequences only and omits some clones. Under half of the omission traces to an unresolved V gene where checked; the cause of the rest is unknown. The V and J calls and clone size are taken from that table; D and trimming were inferred from the DNA. The sample has roughly 300,000 clones on record, about nine tenths of them singletons. Approximately 0.84% of the sample is taken by the ten largest. Separate from the approximately 700-subject first cohort, the validation cohort of roughly 120 subjects was the group to which the donors belonged.

The data were taken from a study of cytomegalovirus exposure and HLA in healthy donors (dated by TCRdb to 2016 to 2017). Study-wide context: According to a later analysis, the roughly 130 validation repertoires were produced on the same platform as the 666 repertoires of the first cohort. The study aimed to test whether cataloging public T cell receptors could reveal signatures of past pathogen exposure. High-throughput TCR immunosequencing, statistical association of individual TCRs with disease status, and machine learning were combined to predict cytomegalovirus infection status. Besides the first cohort of 666 subjects, a separate validation cohort made up of 120 different subjects was used. Overall study results and their limits: A few of the identified cytomegalovirus-associated TCR beta chains were confirmed in vitro to be specific for cytomegalovirus antigens. In a later analysis, TCRs clustered in the first cohort were found to also tend to co-occur in the roughly 110 validation repertoires, with over 90% of cluster scores above 0. Cytomegalovirus status was reported to be diagnosed by the classifier with high specificity and sensitivity in both the original and validation cohorts. According to the authors, the approach could potentially be generalized to other disease states and immunological phenotypes. All 110 or so repertoires were used to score co-occurrence in the validation cohort in a later analysis, because that analysis had no HLA typing for the cohort. In the study, 164 TCR beta chains were listed as associated with cytomegalovirus. While some public TCRs were present in many individuals, most TCR sequences turned up only very rarely across donors.

The CDR3 holds 14 amino acids from the cysteine to the phenylalanine. CDR3 DNA only is kept here, 42 bases in frame from base 1. V and J are truncated by 0 bases and 7 bases respectively, leaving an intervening sequence of 12 bases. Looking up the germline V gene yields CDR1 LGHNA and CDR2 YSLEER. This receptor was obtained from a woman aged 18-29 years in good health and CMV-seronegative. The rearrangement combines TRBV4-3 with TRBJ1-1, with a tentative D gene TRBD1 over 5 matching bases. What was sequenced was PBMCs. The bases are TGCGCCAGCAGCCAAGATAGACAGATTTTTGAAGCTTTCTTT. Its protein reads: CASSQDRQIFEAFF.